Presented here are 4 T cell receptor beta chains from one specimen sequenced in a study of spatial heterogeneity in lung cancer. TCRdb re-derived calls from the 5' RACE reads in MiXCR, one entry per CDR3 protein. The sample carries nearly 95,000 distinct CDR3 sequences, 19% recorded once. The time point denotes: blood at routine non-recurrence follow-up after resection. This material consisted of PBMCs, taken at follow-up. These receptors came from a male donor with early-stage non-small cell lung cancer.

CDR3 sequence: CASSTGQGGTEAFF. The CDR3 nucleotides are TGTGCCAGCAGTACGGGACAGGGAGGGACTGAAGCTTTCTTT. V usage is TRBV6-5 and J usage is TRBJ1-1; TRBD1 agrees at 9 bases. The length of the CDR3 is 14 residues. V gave up 5 bases and J gave up 5 bases; unmatched junction bases: 6. Germline values: CDR1 MNHEY, CDR2 SVGAGI.

In its sample, this clonotype was seen a few times. This chain connects TRBV7-9 to TRBJ2-7; 10 bases align to TRBD1. This CDR3 spans 15 amino acids. The V and J ends lost 0 bases and 8 bases, in that order; junction bases with no gene match: 7. CDR1 is SEHNR, CDR2 FQNEAQ, per germline (reference sequence). The CDR3 bases are TGTGCCAGCAGCTTAGCTTCGGACAGGGGGGAACAGCAGTACTTC. It yields the protein CASSLASDRGEQQYF.

The chain combines TRBV6-5 with TRBJ1-6; D gene ambiguous. Germline V gene sequence: CDR1 MNHEY, CDR2 SVGAGI. V shed 6 bases and J shed 10 bases, with 22 bases lying between them. The CDR3 has 16 residues. The DNA of the CDR3 is TGTGCCAGCAGCCAAACCGAAAGCATTGGAGGGTCACCCCTCCACTTT. Encoded protein: CASSQTESIGGSPLHF.

V and J are TRBV12-3 or TRBV12-4 and TRBJ2-1; a weak D match, TRBD2 (6 bases). V was pared by 11 bases and J by 7 bases, with 12 bases between. CDR3 length: 11 residues. Here the CDR3 DNA reads TGTGCCGCCTCGGGACTGAATGAGCAGTTCTTC. It yields the protein CAASGLNEQFF.